The T cell receptor (beta chain) under discussion was sequenced for a study of OX40 agonist ivuxolimab in advanced cancers. For the study at large: Among those enrolled, mean age was about 63 years (range about 23 to 90) and about 81% were male.

CDR1 and CDR2 (germline): SEHNR, FQNEAQ (reference sequence). Germline trimming cut 5 bases from V and 5 bases from J; bases unmatched to any gene: 8. The CDR3 is made up of 15 amino acids. Repertoires were generated with immunoSEQ multiplex PCR, while TCRdb's copy carries only in-frame clones and drops some. The table has more than 50,000 clones, approximately 80% seen once; the top ten hold roughly 1.5%. The chain is built from TRBV7-9 and TRBJ2-1; 8 bases are a match to TRBD2. The sample consisted of CD4+ or CD8+ T cells sorted from blood, taken in a trial of the OX40 agonist ivuxolimab. The source is an adult with an advanced solid tumor such as melanoma, head and neck, liver or kidney cancer. The chain's CDR3 is CASSASAGGNNEQFF. DNA of the CDR3: TGTGCCAGCAGCGCAAGTGCGGGAGGAAACAATGAGCAGTTCTTC.